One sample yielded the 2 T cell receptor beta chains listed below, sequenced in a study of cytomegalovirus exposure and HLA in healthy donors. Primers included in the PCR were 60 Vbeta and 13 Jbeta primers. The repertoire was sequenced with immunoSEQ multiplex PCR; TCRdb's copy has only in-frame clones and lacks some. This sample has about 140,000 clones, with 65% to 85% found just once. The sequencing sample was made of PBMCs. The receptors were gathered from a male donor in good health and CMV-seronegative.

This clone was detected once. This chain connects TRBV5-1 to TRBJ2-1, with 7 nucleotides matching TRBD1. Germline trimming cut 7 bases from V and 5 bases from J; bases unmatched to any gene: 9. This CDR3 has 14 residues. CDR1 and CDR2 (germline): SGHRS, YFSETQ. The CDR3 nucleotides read TGCGCCAGCCTTCCAGGGGGACACGACAATGAGCAGTTCTTC. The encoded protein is CASLPGGHDNEQFF.

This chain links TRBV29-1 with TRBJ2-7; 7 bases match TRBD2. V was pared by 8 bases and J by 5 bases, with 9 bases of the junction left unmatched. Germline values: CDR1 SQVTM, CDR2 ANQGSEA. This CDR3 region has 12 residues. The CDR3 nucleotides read TGCAGCCCTGGGCGGGGGATCGACGAGCAGTACTTC. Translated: CSPGRGIDEQYF.